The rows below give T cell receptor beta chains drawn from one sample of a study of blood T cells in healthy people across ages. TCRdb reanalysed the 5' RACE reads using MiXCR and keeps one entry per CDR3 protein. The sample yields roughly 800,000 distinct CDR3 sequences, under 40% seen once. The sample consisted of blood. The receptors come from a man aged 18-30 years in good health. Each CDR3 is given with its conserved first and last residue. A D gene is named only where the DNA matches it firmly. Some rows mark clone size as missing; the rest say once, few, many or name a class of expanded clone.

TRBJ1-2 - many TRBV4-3 CASSQDGTAGYTF TGCGCCAGCAGCCAAGATGGAACAGCCGGCTACACCTTC
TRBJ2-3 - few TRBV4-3 CASSQDGLGTDTQYF TGCGCCAGCAGCCAAGATGGACTGGGCACAGATACGCAGTATTTT
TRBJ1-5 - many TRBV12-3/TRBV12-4 CASRGTGNQPQHF TGTGCCAGCAGAGGAACAGGGAATCAGCCCCAGCATTTT
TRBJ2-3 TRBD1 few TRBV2 CASSRPGDREDTQYF TGTGCCAGCAGTCGCCCCGGCGACAGGGAAGATACGCAGTATTTT
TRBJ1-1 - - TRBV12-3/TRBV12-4 CASSLGGEGAMNTEAFF TGTGCCAGCAGTTTAGGGGGGGAAGGGGCCATGAACACTGAAGCTTTCTTT
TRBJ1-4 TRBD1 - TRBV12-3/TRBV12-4 CASSPRQGGTNEKLFF TGTGCCAGCAGTCCCCGACAGGGGGGTACTAATGAAAAACTGTTTTTT
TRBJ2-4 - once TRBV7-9 CASRRQKNIQYF TGTGCCAGCAGGAGACAGAAAAACATTCAGTACTTC
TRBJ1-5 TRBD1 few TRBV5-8 CASSPDRAGGNQPQHF TGTGCCAGCAGCCCCGACAGGGCAGGGGGCAATCAGCCCCAGCATTTT
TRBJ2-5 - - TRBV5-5 CASSFSVQGTGQETQYF TGTGCCAGCAGCTTTTCTGTGCAGGGTACGGGCCAAGAGACCCAGTACTTC
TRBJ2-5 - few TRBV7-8 CASSTNRDTGETQYF TGTGCCAGCAGCACGAACCGGGACACGGGAGAGACCCAGTACTTC
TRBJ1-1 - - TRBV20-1 CSARLGGEWGNTEAFF TGCAGTGCTAGGCTGGGGGGCGAATGGGGAAACACTGAAGCTTTCTTT
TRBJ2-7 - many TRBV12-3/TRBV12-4 CASSLVDSNEQYF TGTGCCAGCAGTTTAGTTGATTCCAATGAGCAGTACTTC
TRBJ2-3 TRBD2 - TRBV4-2 CASSQDVRRLAGASTDTQYF TGTGCCAGCAGCCAAGATGTCCGGAGACTAGCGGGAGCTAGCACAGATACGCAGTATTTT
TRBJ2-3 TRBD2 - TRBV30 CAWSVGTSGSTDTQYF TGTGCCTGGAGTGTAGGTACTAGCGGTAGCACAGATACGCAGTATTTT
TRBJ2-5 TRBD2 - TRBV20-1 CSARWGRGLAGLQETQYF TGCAGTGCTAGATGGGGTAGGGGGTTAGCGGGGCTGCAAGAGACCCAGTACTTC
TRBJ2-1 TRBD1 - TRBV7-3 CASSLTPGQESYNEQFF TGTGCCAGCAGCTTAACGCCGGGACAGGAAAGCTACAATGAGCAGTTCTTC
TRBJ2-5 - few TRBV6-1 CASLLGGLSETQYF TGTGCCAGTCTCCTGGGGGGCCTGAGTGAGACCCAGTACTTC
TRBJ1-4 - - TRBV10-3 CATSAGESTNEKLFF TGTGCCACTTCGGCGGGGGAGTCAACTAATGAAAAACTGTTTTTT
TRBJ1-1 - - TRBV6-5 CATRRPNTEAFF TGTGCCACTCGACGGCCGAACACTGAAGCTTTCTTT
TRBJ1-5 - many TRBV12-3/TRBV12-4 CASSLGRNQPQHF TGTGCCAGCAGTTTGGGTCGCAATCAGCCCCAGCATTTT
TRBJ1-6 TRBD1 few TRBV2 CASAPDRGYSPLHF TGTGCCAGCGCCCCGGACAGGGGTTATTCACCCCTCCACTTT
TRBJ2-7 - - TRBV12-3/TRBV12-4 CASSLGPGGHEQYF TGTGCCAGCAGTTTGGGGCCTGGTGGCCACGAGCAGTACTTC
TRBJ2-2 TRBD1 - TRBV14 CASSQNRGGELFF TGTGCCAGCAGCCAAAACAGGGGAGGGGAGCTGTTTTTT
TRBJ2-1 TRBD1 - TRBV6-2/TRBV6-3 CASSYSRQGVGNEQFF TGTGCCAGCAGTTACTCGCGGCAGGGGGTAGGAAATGAGCAGTTCTTC
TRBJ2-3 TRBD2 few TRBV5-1 CASSRQRGATDTQYF TGCGCCAGCAGTAGGCAGCGGGGGGCCACAGATACGCAGTATTTT
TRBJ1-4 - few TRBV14 CASSQDYDEKLFF TGTGCCAGCAGCCAAGATTATGATGAAAAACTGTTTTTT
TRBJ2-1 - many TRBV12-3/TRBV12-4 CASSRGANNEQFF TGTGCCAGCAGCCGGGGGGCCAACAATGAGCAGTTCTTC
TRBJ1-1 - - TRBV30 CAWSATGNTEAFF TGTGCCTGGAGTGCCACAGGAAACACTGAAGCTTTCTTT
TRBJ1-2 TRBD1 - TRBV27 CASSVTHRGVGGYTF TGTGCCAGCAGTGTAACTCACAGGGGCGTGGGTGGCTACACCTTC
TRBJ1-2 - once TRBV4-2 CASSQVFSVPNYGYTF TGTGCCAGCAGCCAAGTCTTCTCAGTTCCTAACTATGGCTATACCTTC
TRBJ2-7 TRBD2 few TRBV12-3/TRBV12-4 CASSGGTSDDEQYF TGTGCCAGCAGTGGGGGGACTAGCGACGACGAGCAGTACTTC
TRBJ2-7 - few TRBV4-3 CASSQTPAREQYF TGCGCCAGCAGCCAGACCCCTGCAAGGGAGCAGTACTTC
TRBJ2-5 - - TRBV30 CAWSAEDPQETQYF TGTGCCTGGAGTGCGGAGGATCCCCAAGAGACCCAGTACTTC
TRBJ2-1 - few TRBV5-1 CASSFGAGSEERFF -
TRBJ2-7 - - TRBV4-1 CASSQGSGKSYEQYF TGCGCCAGCAGCCAAGGGAGCGGTAAATCCTACGAGCAGTACTTC
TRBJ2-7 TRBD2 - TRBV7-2 CASSTGGSRVLVEQYF TGTGCCAGCAGCACGGGGGGGAGTAGGGTCTTGGTCGAGCAGTACTTC
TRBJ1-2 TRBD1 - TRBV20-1 CSARVQGLGGYTF TGCAGTGCTAGAGTACAGGGGCTAGGCGGCTACACCTTC
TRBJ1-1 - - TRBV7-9 CASSLGHPEAFF TGTGCCAGCAGCCTCGGACACCCTGAAGCTTTCTTT
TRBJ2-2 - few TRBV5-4 CASSFGGGNTGELFF TGTGCCAGCAGCTTTGGAGGGGGGAACACCGGGGAGCTGTTTTTT
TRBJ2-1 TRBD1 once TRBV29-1 CSIEDKSGQGVEQFF TGCAGCATTGAAGATAAATCGGGACAGGGGGTCGAGCAGTTCTTC
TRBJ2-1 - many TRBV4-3 CASSQEFQAFNEQFF TGCGCCAGCAGCCAAGAGTTCCAAGCCTTCAATGAGCAGTTCTTC
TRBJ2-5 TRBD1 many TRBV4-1 CASSQRIRGLETQYF TGCGCCAGCAGCCAAAGGATCAGGGGGCTAGAGACCCAGTACTTC
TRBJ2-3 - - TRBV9 CASSVGIGGSDTQYF TGTGCCAGCAGCGTAGGAATTGGGGGCTCGGATACGCAGTATTTT
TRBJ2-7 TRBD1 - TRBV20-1 CSARDRGSSYEQYF TGCAGTGCTAGGGACAGGGGCAGCTCCTACGAGCAGTACTTC
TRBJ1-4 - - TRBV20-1 CSASPSSTNEKLFF TGCAGTGCTAGTCCTAGTTCAACTAATGAAAAACTGTTTTTT
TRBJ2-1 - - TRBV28 CASSLSVRGLGNNEQFF TGTGCCAGCAGTTTATCCGTGCGCGGGCTTGGGAACAATGAGCAGTTCTTC
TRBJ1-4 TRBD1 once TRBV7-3 CASNGTVDEKLFF TGTGCCTCCAATGGGACAGTCGATGAAAAACTGTTTTTT
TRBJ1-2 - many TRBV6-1 CASRPTGVWYGYTF TGTGCCAGCAGGCCCACCGGGGTGTGGTATGGCTACACCTTC
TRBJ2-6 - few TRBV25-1 CASSERGTLRGGANVLTF TGTGCCAGCAGTGAAAGAGGCACCCTAAGGGGTGGGGCCAACGTCCTGACTTTC
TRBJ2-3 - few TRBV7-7 CASSLGGSGWDTDTQYF TGTGCCAGCAGCTTGGGCGGCTCGGGCTGGGACACAGATACGCAGTATTTT
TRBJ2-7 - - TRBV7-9 CASSVNGYNEQYF TGTGCCAGCAGCGTAAATGGTTACAATGAGCAGTACTTC
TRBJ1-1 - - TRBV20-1 CSARSGPTAFF TGCAGTGCTAGATCGGGACCAACAGCTTTCTTT
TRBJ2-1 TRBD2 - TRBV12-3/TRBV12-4 CASSLGLAESYKQFF TGTGCCAGCAGTTTGGGACTAGCGGAGAGCTACAAGCAGTTCTTC
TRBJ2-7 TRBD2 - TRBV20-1 CSARDFLAGPSYEQYF TGCAGTGCTAGAGACTTTTTAGCGGGGCCCTCCTACGAGCAGTACTTC
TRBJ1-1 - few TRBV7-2 CASSFPGGGTEAFF TGTGCCAGCAGCTTCCCCGGAGGGGGCACTGAAGCTTTCTTT
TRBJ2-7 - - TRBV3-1 CASSPRGPMAEQYF TGTGCCAGCAGCCCCAGGGGTCCAATGGCGGAGCAGTACTTC
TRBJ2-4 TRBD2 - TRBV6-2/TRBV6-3 CAGAGRTSVNEQYF TGTGCCGGTGCGGGTAGAACTAGCGTAAATGAGCAGTACTTC
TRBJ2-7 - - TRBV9 CASSVGDSYSYEQYF TGTGCCAGCAGCGTCGGGGACTCCTACTCCTACGAGCAGTACTTC
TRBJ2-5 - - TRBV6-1 CASSVVGTPETQYF TGTGCCAGCAGTGTGGTCGGGACCCCAGAGACCCAGTACTTC
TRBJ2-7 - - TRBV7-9 CASSFRDTSPYSSASSTF TGTGCCAGCAGCTTCCGGGACACATCTCCCTATTCTTCGGCGAGCAGTACTTTC